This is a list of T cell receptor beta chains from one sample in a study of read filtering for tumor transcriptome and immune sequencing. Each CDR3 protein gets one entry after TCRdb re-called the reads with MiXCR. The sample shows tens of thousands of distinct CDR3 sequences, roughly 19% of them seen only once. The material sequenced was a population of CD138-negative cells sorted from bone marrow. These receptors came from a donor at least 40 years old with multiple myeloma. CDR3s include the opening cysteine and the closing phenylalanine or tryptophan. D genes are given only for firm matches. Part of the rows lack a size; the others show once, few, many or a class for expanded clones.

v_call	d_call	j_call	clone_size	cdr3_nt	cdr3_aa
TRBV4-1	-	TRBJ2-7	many	TGCGCCAGCAGCCAGGACGACAGGACCCACTCCTACGAGCAGTACTTC	CASSQDDRTHSYEQYF
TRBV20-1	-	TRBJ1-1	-	TGCAGTGCTAGAGATCCGGAGAGGGTTACTGAAGCTTTCTTT	CSARDPERVTEAFF
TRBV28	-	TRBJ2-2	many	TGTGCCAGCATTCGCGGAGGGAACACCGGGGAGCTGTTTTTT	CASIRGGNTGELFF
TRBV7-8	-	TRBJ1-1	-	TGTGCCAGCAGCTTATTTCTCGAGGGCACTGAAGCTTTCTTT	CASSLFLEGTEAFF
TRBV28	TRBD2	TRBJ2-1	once	TGTGCCAGCAGTGTTGGGCCCGGGACTAGTCATGGGGGTAAGCAGTTCTTC	CASSVGPGTSHGGKQFF
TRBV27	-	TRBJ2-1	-	TGTGCCAGCAGTTCCGTATCTGGCTCCTACAATGAGCAGTTCTTC	CASSSVSGSYNEQFF
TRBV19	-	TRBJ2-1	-	TGTGCCAGTAGTAAGACCCTTCAGAAGGGTGAGCAGTTCTTT	CASSKTLQKGEQFF
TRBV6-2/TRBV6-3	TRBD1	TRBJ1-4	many	TGTGCCAGCAGTTACTCCCAGGGGGCCTATGAAAAACTGTTTTTT	CASSYSQGAYEKLFF
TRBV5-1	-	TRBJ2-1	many	TGCGCCAGCAGCTTGGCGGACGTGTCCTACAATGAGCAGTTCTTC	CASSLADVSYNEQFF
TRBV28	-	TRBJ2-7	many	TGTGCCAGCAGTTCTGGGGGAGGGGACAGCCGACCCTACGAGCAGTACTTC	CASSSGGGDSRPYEQYF
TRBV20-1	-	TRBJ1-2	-	TGCAGTGCTAGTGGGTGCACATCCGGCGCCTTC	CSASGCTSGAF
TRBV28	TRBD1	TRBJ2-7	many	TGTGCCAGCAGTTTTTTCCTGGGGACAGACTCCTACGAGCAGTACTTC	CASSFFLGTDSYEQYF
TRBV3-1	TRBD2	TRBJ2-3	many	TGTGCCAGCAGCCAAGGGACTAGCGGGATGACAGATACGCAGTATTTT	CASSQGTSGMTDTQYF
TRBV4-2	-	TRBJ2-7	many	TGTGCCAGCAGCCAAGATCTGGGGGACGAGCAGTACTTC	CASSQDLGDEQYF
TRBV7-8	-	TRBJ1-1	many	TGTGCCAGCAGCTTAAGCCCCAGCGAGAACACTGAAGCTTTCTTT	CASSLSPSENTEAFF
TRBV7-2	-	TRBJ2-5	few	TGTGCCAGCAGCTTCGCCGGGTCTGGGCAAGAGACCCAGTACTTC	CASSFAGSGQETQYF
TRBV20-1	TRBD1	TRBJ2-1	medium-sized	TGCAGTGCGGCGAACGGACAGGCTGACAATGAGCAGTTCTTC	CSAANGQADNEQFF
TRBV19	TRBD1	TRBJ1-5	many	TGTGCCAGTAGTAAGCGGGGGACAGGAGGGAATCAGCCCCAGCATTTT	CASSKRGTGGNQPQHF
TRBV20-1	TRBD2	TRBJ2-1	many	TGCAGTCTACTAGCGGGAGGTTACAATGAGCAGTTCTTC	CSLLAGGYNEQFF
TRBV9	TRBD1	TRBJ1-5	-	TGTGCCAGCAGCGCCGGAGGCGGGACAGAAAATCAGCCCCAGCATTTT	CASSAGGGTENQPQHF
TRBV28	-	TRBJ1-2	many	TGTGCCAGCAGTTCCCCCGGCGGGGAGGGCTATGGCTACACCTTC	CASSSPGGEGYGYTF
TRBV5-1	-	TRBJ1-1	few	TGCGCCAGCAGCTTGGAGGGGGTGGGCACTGAAGCTTTCTTT	CASSLEGVGTEAFF
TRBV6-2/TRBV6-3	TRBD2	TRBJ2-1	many	TGTGCCAGCAGTTACCCTGGACTAGCCTACAATGAGCAGTTCTTC	CASSYPGLAYNEQFF
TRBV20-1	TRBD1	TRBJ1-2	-	TGCAGTGCTAGACTTCCCTCCGGACAGGGAACGGATGGCTACACCTTC	CSARLPSGQGTDGYTF
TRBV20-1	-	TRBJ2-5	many	TGCAGTGCTAGCGCGATCGGGCGGGAGACCCAGTACTTC	CSASAIGRETQYF
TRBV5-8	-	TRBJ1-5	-	TGTGCCAGCAGCTTTTGGCCTCCGGACAATCAGCCCCAGCATTTT	CASSFWPPDNQPQHF
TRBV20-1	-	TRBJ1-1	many	TGCAGTGCTAGAGATGGCACAGGCTGGTCGGACACTGAAGCTTTCTTT	CSARDGTGWSDTEAFF
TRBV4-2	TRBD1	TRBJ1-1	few	TGTGCCAGCAGCCGCCCCCCGGCCCGGGACGCAGGGGGGCCGTCGAACACTGAAGCTTTCTTT	CASSRPPARDAGGPSNTEAFF
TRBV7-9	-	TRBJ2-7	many	TGTGCCAGCAGCGCCTACGGTTACGAGCAGTACTTC	CASSAYGYEQYF
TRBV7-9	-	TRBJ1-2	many	TGTGCCAGCAGCATGTCGGACGGCGAAATGGCTCGCACCTTC	CASSMSDGEMARTF
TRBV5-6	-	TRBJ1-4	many	TGTGCCAGCAGCTCCTCCCTCCCGGCGACAGGAAGGTTTGTTGAAAAACTGTTTTTT	CASSSSLPATGRFVEKLFF
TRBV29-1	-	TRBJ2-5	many	TGCAGCGTTGATTTGGACGCCCGGACCCAGTACTTC	CSVDLDARTQYF
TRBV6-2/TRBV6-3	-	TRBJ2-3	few	TGTGCCAGCAGTCATCGGGGGACAGATACGCAGTATTTT	CASSHRGTDTQYF
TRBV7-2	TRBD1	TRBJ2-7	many	TGTGCCAGCAGCTTAGGGTTTCGGGGACAGGGCTCTGGCGAGCAGTACTTC	CASSLGFRGQGSGEQYF
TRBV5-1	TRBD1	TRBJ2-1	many	TGCGCCAGCAGCAGAGGACAGGCGGCGTACAATGAGCAGTTCTTC	CASSRGQAAYNEQFF
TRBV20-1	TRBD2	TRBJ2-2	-	TGCAGTGCTAGGCCGGGACTAGGTTTCACCGGGGAGCTGTTTTTT	CSARPGLGFTGELFF